The source of this TCR beta chain is a study of siplizumab effects on memory and regulatory T cells. Study results and caveats: Siplizumab significantly decreased alloreactive sequences from unstimulated CD4+ memory cells.

CDR1 SGHRS and CDR2 YFSETQ come from the germline V gene. The length of the CDR3 is 15 residues. As for this clone: The antigen is unknown. A read error may account for a junction end that differs from germline.

Repertoires were generated with immunoSEQ multiplex PCR, while TCRdb's copy carries only in-frame clones and drops some. Here the sample spans 110,000 or so clones, about 92% being singletons. Sequencing input: Tregs sorted from blood. This TCR derives from a human donor in good health. The V call is TRBV5-1, the J call TRBJ2-4; the D is unclear. The CDR3 reads CASSLDEKAKNIQYF. The DNA of the CDR3 is TGCGCCAGCAGTTTGGACGAGAAAGCCAAAAACATTCAGTACTTC.